Given below is one T cell receptor beta chain in context. This sample is drawn from a study of early T cells in non-severe SARS-CoV-2 infection. As for the study in general: Sequenced material consisted of bulk RNA (from unsorted whole blood), and chains were unpaired.

Unique molecular identifier tags were affixed to discrete cDNA molecules. TCRdb recomputed calls from the 5' RACE reads with MiXCR, one row per CDR3 protein. The table lists about 40,000 distinct CDR3 sequences, over 3.5% of them singletons. The sequence derives from an adult who was a healthcare worker with PCR-confirmed SARS-CoV-2 infection or an uninfected control (not recorded which). Sequencing was performed on whole blood.

The CDR3 sequence: CASSEPGTSGNTIYF. CDR3 nucleotides: TGCGCCAGCAGTGAGCCAGGGACCTCTGGAAACACCATATATTTT. V gene TRBV5-1 combines with J gene TRBJ1-3, with D maybe TRBD1 (5 bases). Trimming left V 5 bases short and J 0 bases short, with 12 bases between. Per germline, CDR1 SGHRS and CDR2 YFSETQ. The CDR3 is 15 amino acids.